This section outlines one T cell receptor (beta chain) sequence together with its context. This receptor's antigen is unknown. It has no much larger one-base neighbor in the sample; base qualities were not kept. The sample is drawn from a study of blood T cell repertoires in COVID-19 (TCRdb year 2020). Some background on the complete study: The collaborator samples originated in the United States, Italy and Spain and spanned the acute and convalescent phases of COVID-19. The material from the prospective study consisted of cDNA or gDNA derived from T cells, B-cell-depleted T cells, or PBMCs. Deeply sampled blood TCRbeta repertoires from subjects exposed to, actively infected with, or recovered from COVID-19 were included in the dataset. The repertoires were released in a freely available public database intended as a resource for research on the immune response to SARS-CoV-2. Samples were obtained from the ongoing ImmuneRACE study (first 160 participants) and from 1,254 subjects provided by 6 global collaborators. The sample metadata nearly always contained a de-identified subject ID, COVID-19 status, age in years and sex. HLA class I and class II types, where available, came from metadata supplied by the sample provider rather than from assay-based typing. Study-wide conclusions, independent of this receptor: The quantity of clinical and demographic metadata differed by source and by participant and was supplied without curation.

Collaborating institutions collected whole blood in K2EDTA tubes following their own protocols. For TCRbeta analysis, collaborators shipped samples as frozen whole blood, isolated PBMCs, or DNA extracted from either of those sample types. The CDR1 and CDR2 encoded by the germline V gene are SGHTS and YDEGEE. The CDR3 spans 14 residues, from the cysteine through the phenylalanine. Of the read, only the CDR3 DNA is kept; its 42 bases are in frame from base 1. V gives up 1 base and J gives up 7 bases, and the segment between their germline ends measures 9 bases. TCRbeta CDR3 regions were amplified from genomic DNA by means of the immunoSEQ Assay, a bias-controlled multiplex PCR. In the paper's pipeline: Within the assay, amplification of reference gene primers was used to estimate how many nucleated cells each sample contained. To quantify the absolute abundance of each unique TCRbeta CDR3 rearrangement, sequence reads were collapsed and filtered. For each sample, productive Simpson clonality was calculated as the square root of Simpson's diversity index across productive rearrangements. In TCRdb, the immuneACCESS table is reduced to in-frame sequences with V and J assigned. These tables do not hold every clone; where another copy was compared, an unresolved V gene accounts for under half, and the others remain unexplained. V and J calls and clone size are copied from that table; D and trimming were computed from the DNA. A total of tens of thousands of clones appear in this sample, approximately 77% of them only once. The ten largest make up more than 4% of the sample.

The sequenced material came from peripheral blood. This chain is built from TRBV5-8 and TRBJ1-6; TRBD1 might be the D gene, on 5 matching bases. The receptor was isolated from a woman in her sixties or seventies with acute or convalescent COVID-19. The CDR3 protein is CASSLYGGNSPLHF. The DNA sequence is TGTGCCAGCAGCTTGTATGGGGGGAATTCACCCCTCCACTTT.